This T cell receptor (beta chain) emerged from a study of CD8 T cells in Susac syndrome. RNA was extracted with the RNeasy kit, and a quantity of about 0.45 to 1 ug was reverse transcribed using random hexamers. Using its own MiXCR run on the immunoSEQ multiplex PCR reads, TCRdb lists one record per CDR3 protein. The data show about 110,000 distinct CDR3 sequences, 90% to 98% seen once. It was healthy donors who served as the controls, matched for age and sex. CDR3 length: 13 amino acids. Germline assignment: CDR1 MNHNY and CDR2 SVGAGI (reference sequence). With 0 bases removed from V and 4 bases from J, the gap between germline ends came to 6 bases.

This chain joins TRBV6-6 and TRBJ1-2; possible D gene TRBD1, 5 bases. The source is a human donor in good health. The sample was CD4+ T cells from PBMCs. CDR3 coding DNA: TGTGCCAGCAGTTACTCAGGGGCCTATGGCTACACCTTC. Residues: CASSYSGAYGYTF.